The 7 T cell receptor beta chains below come from one sample, sequenced in a study of shared clonotypes between healthy human individuals. TCRdb's table, derived via immunoSEQ multiplex PCR, lists solely in-frame clones and lacks some. The table shows hundreds of thousands of clones, with roughly 97% occurring only once. Input material: naive CD4+ T cells sorted from blood. Noted subset: CD45RA+ positively selected. Every receptor here comes from a woman in her twenties or thirties in good health.

V gene TRBV5-1 combines with J gene TRBJ2-1; D perhaps matches TRBD2 (6 bases). The CDR3 contains 18 residues. CDR1 and CDR2 (germline): SGHRS, YFSETQ. V was cut by 4 bases and J by 0 bases, with 20 bases left in between. The chain's CDR3 is CASSPGGSGVRSYNEQFF. The CDR3 bases are TGCGCCAGCAGCCCCGGTGGTAGCGGAGTTCGCTCCTACAATGAGCAGTTCTTC.

V and J are TRBV5-1 and TRBJ2-3; TRBD2 aligns across 8 bases. Germline V gene sequence: CDR1 SGHRS, CDR2 YFSETQ. With 0 bases clipped from V and 2 bases from J, the junction kept 5 bases outside the gene matches. The CDR3 extends over 16 amino acids. CDR3 sequence reads: CASSLEPSGPTDTQYF. The CDR3 nucleotides are TGCGCCAGCAGCTTGGAGCCTAGCGGGCCCACAGATACGCAGTATTTT. The full variable domain, rest sourced from reference TRBV5-1 and TRBJ2-3, is KAGVTQTPRYLIKTRGQQVTLSCSPISGHRSVSWYQQTPGQGLQFLFEYFSETQRNKGNFPGRFSGRQFSNSRSEMNVSTLELGDSALYLCASSLEPSGPTDTQYFGPGTRLTVL.

The V call is TRBV5-3, the J call TRBJ1-2, with D possibly matching TRBD1 (6 bases). TRBV5-3 is annotated as an ORF whose role is uncertain. V was cut by 5 bases and J by 6 bases, with 11 bases left in between. This CDR3 spans 12 amino acids. The CDR3 is CARRKGGNGYTF. In nucleotides, the CDR3 is TGTGCCAGAAGAAAAGGGGGTAATGGCTACACCTTC.

The rearrangement joins TRBV6-1 to TRBJ2-3; either TRBD1 or TRBD2 may fit D (5 bases each). Trimming left V 4 bases short and J 2 bases short, with 10 bases between. The CDR3 has 14 amino acids. CDR1 is MNHNS and CDR2 is SASEGT in the germline V gene. The CDR3 bases are TGTGCCAGCAGTGTCGGGGCCGTCACAGATACGCAGTATTTT. It codes for CASSVGAVTDTQYF.

V is TRBV20-1 and J is TRBJ1-1; a weak D match, TRBD1 (5 bases). The CDR3 loop spans 11 amino acids. The V end was cut by 7 bases, the J end by 5 bases, with 11 bases between. Germline CDR1 and CDR2: DFQATT and SNEGSKA (reference sequence). The CDR3 DNA reads TGCAGTGTTGGGGGGGAAACTGAAGCTTTCTTT. Translated, it gives CSVGGETEAFF.

The CDR3 region has the DNA TGTGCCAGCAGTGAAGCGGGCGGGAGCTTCCCTAATGAGCAGTTCTTC. This encodes CASSEAGGSFPNEQFF. The gene calls are TRBV2 and TRBJ2-1; TRBD2 matches 7 bases. V lost 0 bases and J lost 7; bases outside the gene matches: 9. The germline V gene has CDR1 SNHLY and CDR2 FYNNEI. This CDR3 region has 16 residues. Looking up the rest from reference TRBV2 and TRBJ2-1 gives the full variable domain: EPEVTQTPSHQVTQMGQEVILRCVPISNHLYFYWYRQILGQKVEFLVSFYNNEISEKSEIFDDQFSVERPDGSNFTLKIRSTKLEDSAMYFCASSEAGGSFPNEQFFGPGTRLTVL.

The chain combines TRBV28 with TRBJ1-2; tentatively, D is TRBD1 (6 bases). The V end was cut by 2 bases, the J end by 2 bases, with 12 bases between. The CDR3 has 15 amino acids. The germline gives CDR1 MDHEN, CDR2 SYDVKM. The DNA for the CDR3 is TGTGCCAGCAGTTTACCGGGGGCTCAAAACTATGGCTACACCTTC. Translated, it gives CASSLPGAQNYGYTF.